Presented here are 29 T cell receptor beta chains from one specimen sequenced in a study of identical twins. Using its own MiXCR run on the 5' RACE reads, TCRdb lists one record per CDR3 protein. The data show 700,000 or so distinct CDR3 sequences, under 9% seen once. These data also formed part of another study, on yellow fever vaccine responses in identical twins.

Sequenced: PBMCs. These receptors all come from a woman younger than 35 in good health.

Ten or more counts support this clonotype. As DNA, the CDR3 is TGCGCCAGCAGCTTAAACCCGGGCCGGGAAACTTACTCCTACGAGCAGTACTTC. This sequence encodes CASSLNPGRETYSYEQYF. V and J are TRBV5-1 and TRBJ2-7; maybe TRBD2 (5 bases). Germline CDR1 and CDR2: SGHRS and YFSETQ. The V end lost 2 bases, the J end lost 0 bases, and 21 bases lay between the germline ends. The CDR3 sequence is 18 residues long.

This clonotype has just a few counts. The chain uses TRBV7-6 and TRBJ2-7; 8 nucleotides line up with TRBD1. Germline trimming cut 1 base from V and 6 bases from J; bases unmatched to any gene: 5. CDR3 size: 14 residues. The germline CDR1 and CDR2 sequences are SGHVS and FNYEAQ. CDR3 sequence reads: CASSLVGDRSEQYF. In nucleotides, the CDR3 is TGTGCCAGCAGCTTAGTCGGGGACAGGAGCGAGCAGTACTTC.

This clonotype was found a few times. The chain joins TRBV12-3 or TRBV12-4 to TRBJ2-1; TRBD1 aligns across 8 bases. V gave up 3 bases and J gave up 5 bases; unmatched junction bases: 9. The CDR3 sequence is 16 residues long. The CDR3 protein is CASSFRGQGDNNEQFF. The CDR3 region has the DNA TGTGCCAGCAGTTTCCGAGGACAGGGCGACAACAATGAGCAGTTCTTC.

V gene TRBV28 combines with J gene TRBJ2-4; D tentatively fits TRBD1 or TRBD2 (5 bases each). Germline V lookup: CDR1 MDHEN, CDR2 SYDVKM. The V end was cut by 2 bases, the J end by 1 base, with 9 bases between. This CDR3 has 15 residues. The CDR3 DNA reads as TGTGCCAGCAGTTTAGGGACCCTGGCCAAAAACATTCAGTACTTC. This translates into CASSLGTLAKNIQYF.

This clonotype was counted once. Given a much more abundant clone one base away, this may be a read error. CDR3 in DNA: TGTGCCAGGAGTGATTCTTCGGGACTAGCGGGGGGGGTCTCCTACAATGAGCAGTTCTTC. It encodes CARSDSSGLAGGVSYNEQFF. This chain connects TRBV25-1 to TRBJ2-1; 16 bases are shared with TRBD2. This CDR3 comprises 20 residues. Germline CDR1 MGHDK, CDR2 SYGVNS. Filled out from reference TRBV25-1 and TRBJ2-1, the complete variable domain reads EADIYQTPRYLVIGTGKKITLECSQTMGHDKMYWYQQDPGMELHLIHYSYGVNSTEKGDLSSESTVSRIRTEHFPLTLESARPSHTSQYLCARSDSSGLAGGVSYNEQFFGPGTRLTVL.

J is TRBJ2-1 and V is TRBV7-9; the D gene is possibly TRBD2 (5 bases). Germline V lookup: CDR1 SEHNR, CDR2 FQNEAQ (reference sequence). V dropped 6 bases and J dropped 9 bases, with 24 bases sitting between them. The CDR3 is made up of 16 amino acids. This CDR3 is CASRPRLSVEEIEQFF. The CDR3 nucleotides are TGTGCCAGCAGACCTCGACTTAGCGTAGAGGAAATTGAGCAGTTCTTC.

This CDR3 is CASSPEGRETYEQYF. DNA of the CDR3: TGTGCCAGCAGTCCCGAGGGTAGAGAAACCTACGAGCAGTACTTC. The gene calls are TRBV28 and TRBJ2-7, with D tentatively TRBD2 (5 bases). Trimming pared 5 bases from V and 2 bases from J, leaving 16 bases between. Germline values: CDR1 MDHEN, CDR2 SYDVKM. This CDR3 spans 15 amino acids.

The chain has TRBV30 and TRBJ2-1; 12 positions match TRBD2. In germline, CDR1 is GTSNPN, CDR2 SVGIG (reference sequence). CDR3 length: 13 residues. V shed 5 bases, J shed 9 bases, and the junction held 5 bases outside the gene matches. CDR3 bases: TGTGCCTGGTCTAGCGGGGGGGCCGGTGAGCAGTTCTTC. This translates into CAWSSGGAGEQFF.

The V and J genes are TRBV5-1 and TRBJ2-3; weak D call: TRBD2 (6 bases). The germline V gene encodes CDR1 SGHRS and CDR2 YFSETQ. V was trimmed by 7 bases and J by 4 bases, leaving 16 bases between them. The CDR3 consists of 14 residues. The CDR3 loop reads CASHDNPGADTQYF. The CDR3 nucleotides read TGCGCCAGCCACGACAATCCGGGGGCAGATACGCAGTATTTT.

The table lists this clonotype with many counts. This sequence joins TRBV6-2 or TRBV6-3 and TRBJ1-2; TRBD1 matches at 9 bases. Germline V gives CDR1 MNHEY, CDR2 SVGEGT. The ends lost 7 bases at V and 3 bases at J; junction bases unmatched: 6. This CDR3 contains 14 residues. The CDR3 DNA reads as TGTGCCAGCACCCTGGACAGGGGCGACTATGGCTACACCTTC. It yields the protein CASTLDRGDYGYTF.

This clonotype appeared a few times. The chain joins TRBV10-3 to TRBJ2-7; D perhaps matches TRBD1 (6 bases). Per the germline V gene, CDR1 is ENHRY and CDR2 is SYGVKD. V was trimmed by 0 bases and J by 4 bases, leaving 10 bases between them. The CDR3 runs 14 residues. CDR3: CAISESGTLYEQYF. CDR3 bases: TGTGCCATCAGTGAGTCGGGGACATTATACGAGCAGTACTTC.

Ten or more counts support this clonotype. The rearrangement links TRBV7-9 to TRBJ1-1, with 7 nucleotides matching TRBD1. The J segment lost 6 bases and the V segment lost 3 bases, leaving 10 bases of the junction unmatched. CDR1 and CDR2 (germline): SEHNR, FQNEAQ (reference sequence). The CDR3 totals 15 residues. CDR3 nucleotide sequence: TGTGCCAGCAGCTTGAGGACAGGAACAAGTCCTGAAGCTTTCTTT. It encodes CASSLRTGTSPEAFF.

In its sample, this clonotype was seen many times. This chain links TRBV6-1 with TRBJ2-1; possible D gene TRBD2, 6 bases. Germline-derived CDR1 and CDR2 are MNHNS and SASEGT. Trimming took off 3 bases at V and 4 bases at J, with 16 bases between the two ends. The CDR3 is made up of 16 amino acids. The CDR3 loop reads CASSDPGGPLYNEQFF. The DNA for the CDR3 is TGTGCCAGCAGTGACCCCGGGGGACCCCTGTACAATGAGCAGTTCTTC.

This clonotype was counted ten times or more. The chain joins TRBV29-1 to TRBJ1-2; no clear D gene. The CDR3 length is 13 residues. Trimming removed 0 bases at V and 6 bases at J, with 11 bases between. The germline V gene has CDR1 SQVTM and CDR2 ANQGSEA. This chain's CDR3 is CSVEDRTEHGYTF. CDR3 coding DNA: TGCAGCGTTGAAGATCGGACCGAGCATGGCTACACCTTC.

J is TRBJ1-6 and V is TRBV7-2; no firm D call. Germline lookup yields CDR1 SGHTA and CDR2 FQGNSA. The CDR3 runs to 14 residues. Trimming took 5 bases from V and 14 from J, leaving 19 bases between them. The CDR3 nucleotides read TGTGCCAGCAGCGCAGACAAGTTCGGTTGGACCCTCCACTTT. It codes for CASSADKFGWTLHF.

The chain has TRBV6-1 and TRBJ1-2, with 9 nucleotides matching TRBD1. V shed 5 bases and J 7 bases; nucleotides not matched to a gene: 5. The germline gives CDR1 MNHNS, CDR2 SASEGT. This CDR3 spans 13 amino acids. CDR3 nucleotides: TGTGCCAGCAGTCGGGACAGGGTGCGTGGCTACACCTTC. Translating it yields CASSRDRVRGYTF.

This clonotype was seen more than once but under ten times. Written as DNA, the CDR3 is TGTGCCACCAGGGGGGTGAACAGTGAGCAGTTCTTC. As protein: CATRGVNSEQFF. The rearrangement links TRBV24-1 to TRBJ2-1; perhaps D is TRBD1 or TRBD2 (5 bases each). V was clipped by 7 bases and J by 9 bases, with 12 bases between them. The CDR3 spans 12 residues. The germline V gene has CDR1 KGHDR and CDR2 SFDVKD.

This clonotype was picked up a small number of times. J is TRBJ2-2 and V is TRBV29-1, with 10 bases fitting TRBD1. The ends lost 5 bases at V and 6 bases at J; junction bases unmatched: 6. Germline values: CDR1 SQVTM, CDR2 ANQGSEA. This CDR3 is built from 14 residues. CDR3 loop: CSVSGQGKAGELFF. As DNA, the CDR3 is TGCAGCGTTTCGGGACAGGGGAAGGCCGGGGAGCTGTTTTTT.

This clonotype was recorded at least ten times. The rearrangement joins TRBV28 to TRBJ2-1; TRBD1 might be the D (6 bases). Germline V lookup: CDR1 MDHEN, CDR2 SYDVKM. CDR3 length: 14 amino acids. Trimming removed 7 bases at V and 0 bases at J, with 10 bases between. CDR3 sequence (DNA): TGTGCCAGCACCTACAGGGCCTCCTACAATGAGCAGTTCTTC. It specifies CASTYRASYNEQFF.

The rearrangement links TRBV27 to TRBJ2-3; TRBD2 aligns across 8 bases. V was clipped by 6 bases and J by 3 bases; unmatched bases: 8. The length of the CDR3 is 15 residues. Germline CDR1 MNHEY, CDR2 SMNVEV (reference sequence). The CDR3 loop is CASRGYSGTTDTQYF. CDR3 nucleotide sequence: TGTGCCAGCAGGGGATATAGCGGGACAACAGATACGCAGTATTTT.

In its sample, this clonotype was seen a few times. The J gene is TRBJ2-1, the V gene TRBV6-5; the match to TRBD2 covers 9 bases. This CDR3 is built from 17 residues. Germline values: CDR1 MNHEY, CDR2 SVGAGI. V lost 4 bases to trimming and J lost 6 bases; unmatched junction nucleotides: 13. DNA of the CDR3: TGTGCCAGCAGTTTACGTAGCGGGAGATTTAAAAGCAATGAGCAGTTCTTC. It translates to CASSLRSGRFKSNEQFF.

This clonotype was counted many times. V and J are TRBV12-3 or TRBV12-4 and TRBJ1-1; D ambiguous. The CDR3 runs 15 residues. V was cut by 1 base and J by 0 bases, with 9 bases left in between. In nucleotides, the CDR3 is TGTGCCAGCAGTTTAGATCTGGGGATGAACACTGAAGCTTTCTTT. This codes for CASSLDLGMNTEAFF.

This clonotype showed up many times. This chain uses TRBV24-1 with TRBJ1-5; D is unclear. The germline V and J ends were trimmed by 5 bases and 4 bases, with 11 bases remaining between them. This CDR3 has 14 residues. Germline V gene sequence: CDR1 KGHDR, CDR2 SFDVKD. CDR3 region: CATSVGLQNQPQHF. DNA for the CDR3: TGTGCCACCAGTGTGGGTCTGCAAAATCAGCCCCAGCATTTT.

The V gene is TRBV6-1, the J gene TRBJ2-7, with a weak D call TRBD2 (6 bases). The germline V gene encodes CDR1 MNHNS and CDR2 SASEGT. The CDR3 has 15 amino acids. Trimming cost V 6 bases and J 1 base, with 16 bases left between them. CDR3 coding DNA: TGTGCCAGCAGCGATCGGGACGGGAGTTCCTACGAGCAGTACTTC. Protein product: CASSDRDGSSYEQYF.

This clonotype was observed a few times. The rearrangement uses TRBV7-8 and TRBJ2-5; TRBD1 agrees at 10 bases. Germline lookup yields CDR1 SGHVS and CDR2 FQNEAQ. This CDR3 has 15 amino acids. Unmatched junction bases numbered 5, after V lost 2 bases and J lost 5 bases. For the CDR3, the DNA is TGTGCCAGCAGCTTATGGGGACAGGGGACGGAGACCCAGTACTTC. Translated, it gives CASSLWGQGTETQYF. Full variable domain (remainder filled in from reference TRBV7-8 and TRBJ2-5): GAGVSQSPRYKVAKRGQDVALRCDPISGHVSLFWYQQALGQGPEFLTYFQNEAQLDKSGLPSDRFFAERPEGSVSTLKIQRTQQEDSAVYLCASSLWGQGTETQYFGPGTRLLVL.

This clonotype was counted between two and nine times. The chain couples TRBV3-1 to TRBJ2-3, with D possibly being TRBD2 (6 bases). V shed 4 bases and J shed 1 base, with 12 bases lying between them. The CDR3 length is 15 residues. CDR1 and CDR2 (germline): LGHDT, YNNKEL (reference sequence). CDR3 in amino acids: CASSPIGTGTDTQYF. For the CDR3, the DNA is TGTGCCAGCAGCCCGATCGGGACTGGCACAGATACGCAGTATTTT.

The CDR3: CASSPGRSVAQYF. CDR3 DNA: TGTGCCAGCAGCCCGGGACGGTCCGTCGCCCAGTACTTC. The V call is TRBV28, the J call TRBJ2-5, with D perhaps matching TRBD1 or TRBD2 (5 bases each). V gave up 6 bases and J gave up 9 bases, with 17 bases separating them. CDR3 length equals 13 residues. Germline V gene lookup returns CDR1 MDHEN and CDR2 SYDVKM.

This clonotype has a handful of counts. The CDR3 reads CASSDLQGLGTDTQYF. For the CDR3, the DNA is TGTGCCAGCAGTGATCTCCAGGGGCTGGGCACAGATACGCAGTATTTT. The V gene is TRBV25-1, the J gene TRBJ2-3, with D perhaps matching TRBD1 (6 bases). The V end was cut by 3 bases, the J end by 1 base, with 14 bases between. This CDR3 region has 16 residues. CDR1 and CDR2 (germline): MGHDK, SYGVNS.

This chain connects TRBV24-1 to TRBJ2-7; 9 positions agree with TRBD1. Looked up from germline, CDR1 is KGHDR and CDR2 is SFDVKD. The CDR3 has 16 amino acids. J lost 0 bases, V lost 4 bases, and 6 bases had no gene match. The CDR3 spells CATSDSGTGSSYEQYF. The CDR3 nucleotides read TGTGCCACCAGTGACTCCGGGACAGGGAGCTCCTACGAGCAGTACTTC.